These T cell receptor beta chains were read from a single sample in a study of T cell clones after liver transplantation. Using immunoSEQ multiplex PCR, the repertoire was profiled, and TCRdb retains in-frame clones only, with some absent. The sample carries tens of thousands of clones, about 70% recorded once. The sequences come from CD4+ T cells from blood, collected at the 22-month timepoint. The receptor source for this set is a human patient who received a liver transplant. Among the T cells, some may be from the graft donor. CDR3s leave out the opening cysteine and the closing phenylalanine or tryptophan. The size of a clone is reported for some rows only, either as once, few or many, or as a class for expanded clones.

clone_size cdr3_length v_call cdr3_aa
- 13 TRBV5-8 ASSLQGFGANVLT
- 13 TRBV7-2 ASSLSPGMNTEAF
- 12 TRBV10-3 AISESGLQETQY
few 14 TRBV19 ASSIEQGRWSTEAF
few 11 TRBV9 ASSVDTLNIQY
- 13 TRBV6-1 ASSEASGGTGELF
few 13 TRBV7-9 ASSSMTGGNEKLF
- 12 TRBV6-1 ASRPGRLNEKLF
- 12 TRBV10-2 ASSPLGARYEQF
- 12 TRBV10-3 AISEGETNYGYT
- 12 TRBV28 ASSLLGHRGEQY
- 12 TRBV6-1 ASSESPGGEKLF
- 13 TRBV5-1 ASSISTGERYGYT
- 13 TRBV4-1 ASSIRGQINSPLH
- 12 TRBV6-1 ASSTGTIENIQY
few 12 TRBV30 AWSVLANNSPLH
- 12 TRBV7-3 ASSLGIGANVLT
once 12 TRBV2 ASSERQDGDTQY
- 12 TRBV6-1 ASIQGLYTGELF
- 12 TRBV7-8 ASSLIRGAGEQY
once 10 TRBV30 AWSLQGYEQY
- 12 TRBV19 ASSNRDRVPEAF
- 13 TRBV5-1 ASSSSGQKGNTIY
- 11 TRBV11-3 ASSLGDSYGYT
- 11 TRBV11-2 ASSLPGGRPQY
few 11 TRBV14 ASSQVVGGEQY
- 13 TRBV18 ASSLGQEANYGYT
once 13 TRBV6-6 ASSYSGDASYEQY
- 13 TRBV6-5 ASSPDRPPYNEQF
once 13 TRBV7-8 ASSSYRAPWYEQY
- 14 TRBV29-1 SVDGGPGATNEKLF
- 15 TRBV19 ASSQRQGSSYNSPLH
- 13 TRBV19 ASSSDRGQNYGYT
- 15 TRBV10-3 ATGGRQGDSGANVLT
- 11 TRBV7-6 ASSLGTNSPLH
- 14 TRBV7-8 ASSRGGFVGTDTQY
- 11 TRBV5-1 ASGTSNTDTQY
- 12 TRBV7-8 ASSLGLLTDTQY
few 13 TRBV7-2 ASRVSGGAGNEQF
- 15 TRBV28 ASSLVIAGGQMETQY
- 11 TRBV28 ASSTPAKGEQY
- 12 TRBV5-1 ASSSGPTYNEQF
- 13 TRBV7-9 ASSPSDRENTEAF
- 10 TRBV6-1 ASRPGSTEAF
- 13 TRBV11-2 ASSLDYQGSYGYT
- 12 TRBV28 ASSPGDRENEQY
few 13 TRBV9 ASSVDLSSYNEQF